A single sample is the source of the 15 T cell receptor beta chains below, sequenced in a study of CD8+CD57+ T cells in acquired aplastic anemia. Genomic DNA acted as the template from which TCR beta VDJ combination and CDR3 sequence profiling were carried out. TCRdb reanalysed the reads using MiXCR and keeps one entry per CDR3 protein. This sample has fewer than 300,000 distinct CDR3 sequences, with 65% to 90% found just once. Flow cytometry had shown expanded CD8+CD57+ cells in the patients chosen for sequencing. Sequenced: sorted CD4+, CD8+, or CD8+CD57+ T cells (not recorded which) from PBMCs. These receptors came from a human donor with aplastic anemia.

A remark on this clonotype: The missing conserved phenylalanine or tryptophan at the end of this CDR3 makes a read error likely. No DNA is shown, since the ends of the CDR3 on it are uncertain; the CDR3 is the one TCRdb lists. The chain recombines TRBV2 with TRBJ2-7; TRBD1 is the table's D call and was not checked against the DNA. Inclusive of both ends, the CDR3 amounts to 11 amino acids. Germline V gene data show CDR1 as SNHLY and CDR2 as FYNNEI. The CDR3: CASGDRGEENE.

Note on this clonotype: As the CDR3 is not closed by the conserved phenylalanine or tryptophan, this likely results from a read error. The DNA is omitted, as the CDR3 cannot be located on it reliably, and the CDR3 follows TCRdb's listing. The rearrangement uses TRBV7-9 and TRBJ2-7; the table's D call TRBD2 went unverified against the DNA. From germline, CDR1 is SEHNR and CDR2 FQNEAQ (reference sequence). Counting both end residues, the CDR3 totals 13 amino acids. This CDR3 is CATNFAGDEEHYL.

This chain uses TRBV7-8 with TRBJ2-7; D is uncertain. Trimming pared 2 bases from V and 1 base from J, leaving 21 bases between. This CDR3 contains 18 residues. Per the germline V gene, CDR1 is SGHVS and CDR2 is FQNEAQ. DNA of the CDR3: TGTGCCAGCAGCTTACCGCCAGGCGCCGATACCCAGTCCTACGAGCAGTACGTC. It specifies CASSLPPGADTQSYEQYV.

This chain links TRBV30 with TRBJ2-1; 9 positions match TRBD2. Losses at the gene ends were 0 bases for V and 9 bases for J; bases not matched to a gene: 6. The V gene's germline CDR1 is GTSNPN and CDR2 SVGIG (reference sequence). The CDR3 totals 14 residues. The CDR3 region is CAWSVAGGFGEQFF. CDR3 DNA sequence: TGTGCCTGGAGTGTAGCGGGAGGTTTCGGTGAGCAGTTCTTC.

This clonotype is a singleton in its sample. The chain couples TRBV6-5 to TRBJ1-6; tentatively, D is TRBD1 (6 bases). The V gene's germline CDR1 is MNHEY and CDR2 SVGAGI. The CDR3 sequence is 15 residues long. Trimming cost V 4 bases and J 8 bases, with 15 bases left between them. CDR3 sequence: CASSLEQGRDSPLHF. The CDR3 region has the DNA TGTGCCAGCAGTTTAGAGCAGGGGAGAGATTCACCCCTCCACTTT.

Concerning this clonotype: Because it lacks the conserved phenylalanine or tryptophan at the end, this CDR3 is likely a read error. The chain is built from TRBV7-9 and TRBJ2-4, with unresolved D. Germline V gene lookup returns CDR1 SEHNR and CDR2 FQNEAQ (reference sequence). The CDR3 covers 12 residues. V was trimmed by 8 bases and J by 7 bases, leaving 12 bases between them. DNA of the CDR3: TGTGCCAGCGGCGTAGCAAGGAACATTCAGTACGAC. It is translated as CASGVARNIQYD.

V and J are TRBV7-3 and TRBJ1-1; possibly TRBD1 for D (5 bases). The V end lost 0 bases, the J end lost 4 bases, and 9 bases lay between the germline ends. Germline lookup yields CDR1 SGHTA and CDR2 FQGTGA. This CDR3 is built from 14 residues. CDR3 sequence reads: CASSLTGESTEAFF. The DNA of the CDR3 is TGTGCCAGCAGCTTAACGGGGGAGAGCACTGAAGCTTTCTTT.

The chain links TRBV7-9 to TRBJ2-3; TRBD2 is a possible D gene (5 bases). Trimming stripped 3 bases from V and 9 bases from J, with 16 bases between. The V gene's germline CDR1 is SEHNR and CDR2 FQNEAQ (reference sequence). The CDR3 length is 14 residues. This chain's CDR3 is CASSFERSGETQYF. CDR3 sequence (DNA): TGTGCCAGCAGCTTTGAGAGAAGCGGCGAGACGCAGTATTTT. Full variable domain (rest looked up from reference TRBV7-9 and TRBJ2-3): DTGVSQNPRHKITKRGQNVTFRCDPISEHNRLYWYRQTLGQGPEFLTYFQNEAQLEKSRLLSDRFSAERPKGSFSTLEIQRTEQGDSAMYLCASSFERSGETQYFGPGTRLTVL.

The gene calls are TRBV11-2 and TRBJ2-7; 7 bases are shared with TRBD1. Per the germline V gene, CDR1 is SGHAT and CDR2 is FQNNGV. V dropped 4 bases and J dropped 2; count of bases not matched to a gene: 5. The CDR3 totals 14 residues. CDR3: CASSWRGQAYEQYV. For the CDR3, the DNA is TGTGCCAGCAGCTGGCGTGGACAGGCCTACGAGCAGTACGTC.

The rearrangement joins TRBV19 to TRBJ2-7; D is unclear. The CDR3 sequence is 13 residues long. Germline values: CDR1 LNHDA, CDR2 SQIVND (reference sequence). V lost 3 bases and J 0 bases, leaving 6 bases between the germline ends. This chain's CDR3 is CASSMDPSYEQYF. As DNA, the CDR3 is TGTGCCAGTAGTATGGATCCCTCCTACGAGCAGTACTTC.

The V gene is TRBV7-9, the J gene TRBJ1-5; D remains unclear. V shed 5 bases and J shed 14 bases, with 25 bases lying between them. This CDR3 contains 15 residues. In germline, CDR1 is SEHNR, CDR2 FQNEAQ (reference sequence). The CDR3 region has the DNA TGTGCCAGCAGCGTTGAGAGATCCAGAAGGAGCGACGAGCATTTT. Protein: CASSVERSRRSDEHF.

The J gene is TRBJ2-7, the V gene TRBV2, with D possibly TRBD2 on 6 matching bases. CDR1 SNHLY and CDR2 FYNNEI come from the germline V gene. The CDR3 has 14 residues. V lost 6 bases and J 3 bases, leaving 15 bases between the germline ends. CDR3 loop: CASSGGEGIYEQYV. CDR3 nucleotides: TGTGCCAGCAGCGGGGGAGAGGGCATCTACGAGCAGTACGTC.

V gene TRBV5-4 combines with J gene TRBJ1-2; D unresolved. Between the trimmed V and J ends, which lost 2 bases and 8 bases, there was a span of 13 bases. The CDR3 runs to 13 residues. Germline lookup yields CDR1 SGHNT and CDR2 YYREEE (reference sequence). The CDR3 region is CASSFASDRGYTF. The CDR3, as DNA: TGTGCCAGCAGCTTTGCTAGCGATCGGGGCTACACCTTC.

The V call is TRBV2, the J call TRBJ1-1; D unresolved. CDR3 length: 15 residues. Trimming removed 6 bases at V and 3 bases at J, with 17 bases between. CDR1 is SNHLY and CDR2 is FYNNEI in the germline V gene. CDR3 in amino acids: CASSLDLPVHTEAFF. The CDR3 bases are TGTGCCAGCAGCTTAGATCTGCCAGTACACACTGAAGCTTTCTTT.

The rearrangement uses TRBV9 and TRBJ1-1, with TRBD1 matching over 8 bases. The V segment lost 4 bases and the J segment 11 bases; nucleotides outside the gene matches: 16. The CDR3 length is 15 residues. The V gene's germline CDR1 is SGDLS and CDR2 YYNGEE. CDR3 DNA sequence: TGTGCCAGCAGCTTAGAGCGGACAGGGAAAGATAAGGCTTTCTTT. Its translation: CASSLERTGKDKAFF.